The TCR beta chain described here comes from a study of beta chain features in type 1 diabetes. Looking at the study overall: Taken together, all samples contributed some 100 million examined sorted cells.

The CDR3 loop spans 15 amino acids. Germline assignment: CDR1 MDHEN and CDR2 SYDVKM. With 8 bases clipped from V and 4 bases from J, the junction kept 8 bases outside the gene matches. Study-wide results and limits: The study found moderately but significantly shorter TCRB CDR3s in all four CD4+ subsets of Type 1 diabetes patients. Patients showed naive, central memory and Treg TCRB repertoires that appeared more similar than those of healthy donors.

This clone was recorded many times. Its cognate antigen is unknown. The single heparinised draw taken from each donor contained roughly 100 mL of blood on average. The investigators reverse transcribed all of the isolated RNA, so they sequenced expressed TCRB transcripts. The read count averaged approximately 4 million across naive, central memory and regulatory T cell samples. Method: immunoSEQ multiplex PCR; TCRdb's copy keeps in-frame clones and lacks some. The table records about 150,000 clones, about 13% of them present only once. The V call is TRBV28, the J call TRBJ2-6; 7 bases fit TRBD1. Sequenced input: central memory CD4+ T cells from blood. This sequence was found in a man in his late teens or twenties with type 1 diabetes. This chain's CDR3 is CASGLQGTGANVLTF. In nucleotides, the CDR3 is TGTGCCAGCGGCTTACAGGGGACCGGGGCCAACGTCCTGACTTTC. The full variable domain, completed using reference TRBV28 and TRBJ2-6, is DVKVTQSSRYLVKRTGEKVFLECVQDMDHENMFWYRQDPGLGLRLIYFSYDVKMKEKGDIPEGYSVSREKKERFSLILESASTNQTSMYLCASGLQGTGANVLTFGAGSRLTVL.